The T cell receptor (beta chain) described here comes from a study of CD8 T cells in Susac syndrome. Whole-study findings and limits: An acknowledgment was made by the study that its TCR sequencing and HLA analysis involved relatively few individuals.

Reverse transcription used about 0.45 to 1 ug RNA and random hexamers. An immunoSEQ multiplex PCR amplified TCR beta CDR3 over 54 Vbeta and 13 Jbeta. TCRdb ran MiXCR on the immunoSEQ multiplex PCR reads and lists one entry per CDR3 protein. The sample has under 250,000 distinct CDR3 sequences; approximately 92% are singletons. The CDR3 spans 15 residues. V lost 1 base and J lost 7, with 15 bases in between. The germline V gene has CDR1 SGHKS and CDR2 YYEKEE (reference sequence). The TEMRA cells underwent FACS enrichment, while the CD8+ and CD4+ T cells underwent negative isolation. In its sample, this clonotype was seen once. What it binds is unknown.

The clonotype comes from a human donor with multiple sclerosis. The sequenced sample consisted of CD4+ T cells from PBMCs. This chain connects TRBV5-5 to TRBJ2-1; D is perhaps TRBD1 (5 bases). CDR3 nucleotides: TGTGCCAGCAGCTTGAAACAGGCGAGAGTGAATGAGCAGTTCTTC. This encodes CASSLKQARVNEQFF.